These 7 T cell receptor beta chains originate from one sample sequenced in a study of T-cell reconstitution after alpha-beta-depleted transplantation in children (dated by TCRdb to between 2015 and 2016). Sample treatment or condition, as interpreted from the label and publication: allogeneic hematopoietic cell transplantation with graft depleted of TCRalphabeta T cells and CD19 B cells. The library was built by means of PCR. Reads for this sample came from an Illumina HiSeq 2500. Molecular barcoding was employed in the preparation of TCR libraries, with unique molecular identifiers being used to normalize TCRbeta repertoire quantification. TCRdb cleaned the public reads at Q25 with fastp, built clones with MiXCR and kept in-frame beta chains. All rows with the same CDR3 protein become a single entry with the most common DNA and genes. The sample table contains around 580,000 distinct CDR3 sequences; only one count was recorded for roughly 23% of them. Roughly 14% of the sample belongs to the ten largest clones.

This specimen consisted of PBMCs, mostly from graft donor cells, obtained 360 days after TCRalphabeta/CD19-depleted stem cell transplant. The source is a boy in the first two years of life who had a stem cell transplant for acute myeloid leukemia, so the T cells may come from the graft donor.

This rearrangement joins TRBV7-6 to TRBJ2-5; D remains unclear. Germline V gene lookup returns CDR1 SGHVS and CDR2 FNYEAQ. V shed 2 bases and J shed 2 bases, with 12 bases lying between them. The CDR3 runs to 15 residues. CDR3 region: CASSLTELTQETQYF. CDR3 in DNA: TGTGCCAGCAGCTTAACGGAACTAACGCAAGAGACCCAGTACTTC.

On this clonotype itself: Likely a read error: the CDR3 ends without its conserved phenylalanine or tryptophan. V gene TRBV19 combines with J gene TRBJ1-1; unclear D gene. Germline CDR1 is LNHDA and CDR2 is SQIVND (reference sequence). This CDR3 is built from 13 residues. The V and J ends lost 6 bases and 3 bases respectively, with 11 bases between them. The CDR3 DNA is TGTGCCAGTAGGTGGAGTCGAGACACTGAAGCTTTCTAT. Translated: CASRWSRDTEAFY.

A single count supports this clonotype. The chain combines TRBV6-5 with TRBJ2-5; D is possibly TRBD2 (7 bases). The V end was cut by 2 bases, the J end by 4 bases, with 17 bases between. The CDR3 has 16 amino acids. Germline V CDR1 and CDR2: MNHEY, SVGAGI. The CDR3 bases are TGTGCCAGCAGTTACGGGGGGGCCTTGCGGGGAGAGACCCAGTACTTC. It translates to CASSYGGALRGETQYF.

The table lists this clonotype with a few counts. CDR3 region: CSVGGQGDGELFF. The CDR3 region has the DNA TGCAGCGTTGGGGGACAGGGGGACGGGGAGCTGTTTTTT. The chain carries TRBV29-1 and TRBJ2-2; 11 bases agree with TRBD1. V shed 4 bases, J shed 7 bases, and the junction held 2 bases outside the gene matches. The CDR3 is 13 residues long. Germline V gene data show CDR1 as SQVTM and CDR2 as ANQGSEA.

V is TRBV10-3 and J is TRBJ2-7; TRBD1 agrees at 7 bases. The CDR3 runs to 12 residues. Germline CDR1 and CDR2: ENHRY and SYGVKD. V trimming: 3 bases; J trimming: 7 bases; junction bases outside the gene matches: 3. CDR3 region: CAISETGEEQYV. The CDR3 coding sequence is TGTGCCATCAGTGAAACAGGGGAGGAGCAGTACGTC.

This clonotype has just a few counts. The chain combines TRBV5-1 with TRBJ2-2; D gene ambiguous. This CDR3 has 15 residues. V lost 0 bases and J 0 bases, leaving 6 bases between the germline ends. The V gene's germline CDR1 is SGHRS and CDR2 YFSETQ. CDR3 in amino acids: CASSLGPSNTGELFF. The CDR3 nucleotides are TGCGCCAGCAGCTTGGGCCCCTCGAACACCGGGGAGCTGTTTTTT.

This clonotype has more than one count but fewer than ten. V usage is TRBV6-5 and J usage is TRBJ2-1; D gene uncertain. CDR1 and CDR2 from the germline V gene are MNHEY and SVGAGI. The V gene lost 2 bases and the J gene lost 4 bases, with 15 bases spanning the gap. The CDR3 is made up of 16 amino acids. The CDR3 bases are TGTGCCAGCAGTTACCTTCCCCCACAACGTTACAATGAGCAGTTCTTC. Its translation: CASSYLPPQRYNEQFF.